This T cell receptor beta chain emerged from a study of shared clonotypes between healthy human individuals. This clone was seen ten or more times. Assay used: immunoSEQ multiplex PCR; TCRdb lists only in-frame clones, some missing. The sample has 730,000 or so clones, 55% to 75% seen once. The receptor comes from a woman aged 30 to 39 in good health. The sequenced sample consisted of memory CD4+ T cells sorted from blood. Subset meaning: CD45RA-negative fraction.

CDR3 residues: CASRESTGGYYGYTF. In DNA, the CDR3 is TGTGCCAGCAGAGAAAGCACCGGGGGCTACTATGGCTACACCTTC. The V and J genes are TRBV6-5 and TRBJ1-2; D is possibly TRBD1 (6 bases). This CDR3 region has 15 residues. Trimming shortened V by 6 bases and J by 3 bases, and 17 bases separated the two germline ends. CDR1 is MNHEY, CDR2 SVGAGI, per germline.